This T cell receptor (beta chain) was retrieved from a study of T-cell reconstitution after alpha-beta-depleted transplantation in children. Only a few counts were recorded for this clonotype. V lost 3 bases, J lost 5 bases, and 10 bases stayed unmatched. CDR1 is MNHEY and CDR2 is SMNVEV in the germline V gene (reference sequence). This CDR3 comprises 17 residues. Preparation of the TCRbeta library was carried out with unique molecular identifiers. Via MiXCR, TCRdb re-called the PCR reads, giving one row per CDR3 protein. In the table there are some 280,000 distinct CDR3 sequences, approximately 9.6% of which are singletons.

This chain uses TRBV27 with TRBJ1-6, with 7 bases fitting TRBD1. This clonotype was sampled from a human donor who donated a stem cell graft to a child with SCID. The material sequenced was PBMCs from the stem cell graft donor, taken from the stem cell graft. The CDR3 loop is CASSFRAGGTNNSPLHF. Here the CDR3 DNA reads TGTGCCAGCAGTTTCCGCGCAGGGGGGACTAATAATTCACCCCTCCACTTT.